One and the same sample provided the 6 T cell receptor beta chains below, sequenced in a study of OX40 agonist ivuxolimab in advanced cancers. Sequencing was performed with immunoSEQ multiplex PCR; in TCRdb, only in-frame clones are kept and a portion is missing. This sample has roughly 80,000 clones, with 65% to 90% found just once. The sequencing used CD4+ or CD8+ T cells sorted from blood, collected in a trial of the OX40 agonist ivuxolimab. These receptors came from an adult with an advanced solid tumor such as melanoma, head and neck, liver or kidney cancer.

The rearrangement uses TRBV29-1 and TRBJ2-5; 7 bases align to TRBD2. The CDR3 spans 12 residues. The V gene end was trimmed by 7 bases and the J gene end by 3 bases; junction bases not matched to a gene: 5. Germline loops: CDR1 SQVTM, CDR2 ANQGSEA. Here the CDR3 reads CSARDYKETQYF. The CDR3 nucleotides are TGCAGCGCCCGGGACTACAAAGAGACCCAGTACTTC.

The chain recombines TRBV11-1 with TRBJ1-1; TRBD1 matches at 7 bases. Germline V CDR1 and CDR2: SGHAT, FQDESV (reference sequence). The length of the CDR3 is 14 residues. The J segment lost 4 bases and the V segment lost 3 bases, leaving 5 bases of the junction unmatched. The DNA of the CDR3 is TGTGCCAGCAGCTTGAGACAGGGTACCACTGAAGCTTTCTTT. It translates to CASSLRQGTTEAFF.

J is TRBJ1-6 and V is TRBV6-6, with 7 bases that match TRBD1. The CDR3 length is 15 residues. Trimming took 2 bases from V and 7 from J; bases not matched to a gene: 5. The germline V gene has CDR1 MNHNY and CDR2 SVGAGI (reference sequence). This CDR3 reads CASSYERDRNSPLHF. The CDR3 DNA sequence: TGTGCCAGCAGTTACGAACGGGACAGAAATTCACCCCTCCACTTT.

This chain connects TRBV19 to TRBJ2-1; TRBD2 might be the D (6 bases). Trimming removed 4 bases at V and 9 bases at J, with 13 bases between. Germline V CDR1 and CDR2: LNHDA, SQIVND (reference sequence). The CDR3 covers 13 residues. The CDR3 nucleotides are TGTGCCAGTAGTACGGGACTTCTGGGTGAGCAGTTCTTC. Its translation is CASSTGLLGEQFF.

V usage is TRBV5-1 and J usage is TRBJ1-4; 7 positions agree with TRBD1. The CDR3 has 17 amino acids. The V and J ends lost 1 base and 5 bases, in that order; junction bases with no gene match: 11. In germline, CDR1 is SGHRS, CDR2 YFSETQ. The CDR3 loop reads CASSLWIGGRGNEKLFF. DNA of the CDR3: TGCGCCAGCAGCTTGTGGATTGGTGGCAGGGGGAATGAAAAACTGTTTTTT.

This sequence joins TRBV14 and TRBJ1-1; D is unclear. This CDR3 is 13 amino acids long. Germline assignment: CDR1 SGHDN and CDR2 FVKESK. V was cut by 1 base and J by 1 base, with 4 bases left in between. The DNA of the CDR3 is TGTGCCAGCAGCCAAGGCCAGAACACTGAAGCTTTCTTT. Translating gives CASSQGQNTEAFF.